The rows below give T cell receptor beta chains drawn from one sample of a study of shared clonotypes between healthy human individuals. The repertoire was sequenced with immunoSEQ multiplex PCR; TCRdb's copy has only in-frame clones and lacks some. The repertoire holds about 2 million clones, with over 85% as singletons. Sequenced sample: naive CD4+ T cells sorted from blood. The source of these receptors is a young man in good health. CDR3s include the opening cysteine and the closing phenylalanine or tryptophan. The D gene is left open where the match is weak. Part of the rows lack a size; the others show once, few, many or a class for expanded clones.

v_call: TRBV6-6
j_call: TRBJ1-1
d_call: -
clone_size: -
cdr3_aa: CASSYIRNTEAFF
cdr3_nt: TGTGCCAGCAGTTACATTAGAAACACTGAAGCTTTCTTT

v_call: TRBV18
j_call: TRBJ1-2
d_call: TRBD1
clone_size: -
cdr3_aa: CASSPAGGSYGYTF
cdr3_nt: TGTGCCAGCTCACCAGCAGGGGGGTCCTATGGCTACACCTTC

v_call: TRBV5-4
j_call: TRBJ1-4
d_call: -
clone_size: -
cdr3_aa: CASSPGGTPTNEKLFF
cdr3_nt: TGTGCCAGCAGCCCGGGGGGGACGCCAACTAATGAAAAACTGTTTTTT

v_call: TRBV7-9
j_call: TRBJ2-4
d_call: -
clone_size: -
cdr3_aa: CASSLLAAKNIQYF
cdr3_nt: TGTGCCAGCAGCTTACTAGCGGCCAAAAACATTCAGTACTTC

v_call: TRBV18
j_call: TRBJ2-1
d_call: TRBD2
clone_size: -
cdr3_aa: CASSTLAGGSYNEQFF
cdr3_nt: TGTGCCAGCTCAACTCTAGCGGGAGGATCCTACAATGAGCAGTTCTTC

v_call: TRBV2
j_call: TRBJ2-5
d_call: -
clone_size: once
cdr3_aa: CASTIMDETQYF
cdr3_nt: TGTGCCAGCACCATTATGGATGAGACCCAGTACTTC

v_call: TRBV7-2
j_call: TRBJ2-7
d_call: -
clone_size: -
cdr3_aa: CASSLNLGGGASYEQYF
cdr3_nt: TGTGCCAGCAGCTTAAATCTTGGAGGGGGCGCTTCCTACGAGCAGTACTTC

v_call: TRBV13
j_call: TRBJ2-7
d_call: TRBD2
clone_size: -
cdr3_aa: CASSLGTSVGYEQYF
cdr3_nt: TGTGCCAGCAGCTTAGGGACTAGCGTGGGTTACGAGCAGTACTTC

v_call: TRBV29-1
j_call: TRBJ1-4
d_call: -
clone_size: -
cdr3_aa: CSVAYGNEKLFF
cdr3_nt: TGCAGCGTTGCGTACGGTAATGAAAAACTGTTTTTT

v_call: TRBV7-7
j_call: TRBJ2-3
d_call: TRBD2
clone_size: -
cdr3_aa: CASSPGTSGSTDTQYF
cdr3_nt: TGTGCTAGCAGCCCGGGGACTAGCGGGAGCACAGATACGCAGTATTTT

v_call: TRBV6-1
j_call: TRBJ2-1
d_call: -
clone_size: -
cdr3_aa: CASSEMTWQATDEQFF
cdr3_nt: TGTGCCAGCAGTGAAATGACGTGGCAGGCGACCGATGAGCAGTTCTTC

v_call: TRBV9
j_call: TRBJ2-3
d_call: -
clone_size: -
cdr3_aa: CASSVGPITDTQYF
cdr3_nt: TGTGCCAGCAGCGTAGGACCCATCACAGATACGCAGTATTTT

v_call: TRBV19
j_call: TRBJ2-7
d_call: -
clone_size: -
cdr3_aa: CASSINPGQGNSGREQYF
cdr3_nt: TGTGCCAGTAGTATTAATCCGGGACAGGGAAACAGCGGGAGAGAGCAGTACTTC

v_call: TRBV5-1
j_call: TRBJ2-7
d_call: TRBD1
clone_size: once
cdr3_aa: CASSSQGAGSSYEQYF
cdr3_nt: TGCGCCAGCAGCTCCCAGGGGGCGGGTAGCTCCTACGAGCAGTACTTC

v_call: TRBV5-1
j_call: TRBJ2-7
d_call: TRBD2
clone_size: -
cdr3_aa: CASSLGTSYSYEQYF
cdr3_nt: TGCGCCAGCAGCTTGGGGACTAGCTATTCCTACGAGCAGTACTTC

v_call: TRBV19
j_call: TRBJ2-5
d_call: -
clone_size: -
cdr3_aa: CASSPGLLETQYF
cdr3_nt: TGTGCCAGTAGTCCGGGACTGTTAGAGACCCAGTACTTC

v_call: TRBV4-1
j_call: TRBJ2-3
d_call: TRBD1
clone_size: -
cdr3_aa: CASSQADGLNRGTQYF
cdr3_nt: TGCGCCAGCAGCCAAGCGGACGGGCTTAACAGGGGAACGCAGTATTTT

v_call: TRBV4-3
j_call: TRBJ2-5
d_call: TRBD2
clone_size: few
cdr3_aa: CASSQGRTSGTTTQYF
cdr3_nt: TGCGCCAGCAGCCAAGGTCGGACTAGCGGGACCACGACCCAGTACTTC

v_call: TRBV10-3
j_call: TRBJ1-4
d_call: -
clone_size: -
cdr3_aa: CAISGSGTGTTNEKLFF
cdr3_nt: TGTGCCATCAGTGGCTCCGGGACCGGGACAACTAATGAAAAACTGTTTTTT

v_call: TRBV9
j_call: TRBJ1-6
d_call: -
clone_size: -
cdr3_aa: CASSVAPTGQNSPLHF
cdr3_nt: TGTGCCAGCAGCGTAGCTCCGACAGGTCAAAATTCACCCCTCCACTTT

v_call: TRBV4-1
j_call: TRBJ2-7
d_call: TRBD1
clone_size: -
cdr3_aa: CASSQGQGASSYEQYF
cdr3_nt: TGCGCCAGCAGCCAAGGACAGGGGGCGTCTTCCTACGAGCAGTACTTC

v_call: TRBV28
j_call: TRBJ2-5
d_call: -
clone_size: -
cdr3_aa: CASSLVGGPGGFGETQYF
cdr3_nt: TGTGCCAGCAGTTTAGTGGGGGGTCCGGGCGGCTTTGGAGAGACCCAGTACTTC

v_call: TRBV30
j_call: TRBJ2-2
d_call: -
clone_size: -
cdr3_aa: CAWSVRRGIGELFF
cdr3_nt: TGTGCCTGGAGTGTGCGGAGGGGGATAGGGGAGCTGTTTTTT

v_call: TRBV6-5
j_call: TRBJ2-7
d_call: TRBD2
clone_size: -
cdr3_aa: CASRTSGNNEQYF
cdr3_nt: TGTGCCAGCAGAACCAGCGGGAATAACGAGCAGTACTTC

v_call: TRBV6-1
j_call: TRBJ2-5
d_call: TRBD1
clone_size: -
cdr3_aa: CASSDNQGAETQYF
cdr3_nt: TGTGCCAGCAGTGACAACCAGGGGGCGGAGACCCAGTACTTC

v_call: TRBV10-2
j_call: TRBJ1-2
d_call: -
clone_size: -
cdr3_aa: CASDGRQGYTF
cdr3_nt: TGCGCCAGTGACGGGCGTCAGGGCTACACCTTC

v_call: TRBV10-3
j_call: TRBJ2-6
d_call: -
clone_size: -
cdr3_aa: CAIGRNGANVLTF
cdr3_nt: TGTGCCATCGGACGTAATGGGGCCAACGTCCTGACTTTC

v_call: TRBV19
j_call: TRBJ2-7
d_call: -
clone_size: -
cdr3_aa: CASSISGSSYEQYF
cdr3_nt: TGTGCCAGTAGTATTAGTGGGAGCTCCTACGAGCAGTACTTC